This T cell receptor beta chain was recorded in a study of beta chain features in type 1 diabetes. Overall study results and limits: Possible PCR preference for shorter templates applied equally to patients and controls. In all four CD4+ subsets, TCRB CDR3 length was significantly, moderately reduced in type 1 diabetes.

The authors took one heparinised blood draw, averaging roughly 120 mL, from each donor. Cell sorting via CD45RO/CCR7/CD25/CD127/CD95/CD27 was performed to obtain CD4+ naive, central memory, regulatory and stem cell-like memory cells. As to this clone: Its target is not known.

The entirety of the isolated RNA underwent reverse transcription, so expressed TCRB transcripts were sequenced. Some clones are missing from TCRdb's copy, which holds only in-frame ones; the method was immunoSEQ multiplex PCR. The table shows hundreds of thousands of clones, with over 12% occurring only once. This sequence was found in a man aged 18 to 30 with type 1 diabetes. The sample comprised naive CD4+ T cells from blood.

This CDR3 is CAISEFGQQNNEKLFF. The DNA of the CDR3 is TGTGCCATCAGTGAGTTTGGACAGCAAAATAATGAAAAACTGTTTTTT. The chain couples TRBV10-3 to TRBJ1-4; tentative D call: TRBD1 (6 bases). Germline lookup yields CDR1 ENHRY and CDR2 SYGVKD. The CDR3 totals 16 residues. V gave up 1 base and J gave up 4 bases, with 13 bases separating them.